This T cell receptor beta chain comes out of a study of breast tumors, draining lymph nodes, adjacent tissues. Germline trimming cut 4 bases from V and 6 bases from J; bases unmatched to any gene: 9. CDR1 and CDR2 (germline): LNHNV, YYDKDF (reference sequence). The CDR3 length is 16 residues. TCRdb fed the multiplex PCR reads into MiXCR, producing one record per CDR3 protein. The sample includes some 150,000 distinct CDR3 sequences, 20% to 25% of them seen just once. Breast cancer patients provided tissue from their axillary draining lymph nodes. In this sample, this clonotype turned up many times. This TCR was recovered from a female donor with breast cancer. Some clones in this sample may be carry-over from other donors' samples. Material: axillary lymph node tissue. This sequence joins TRBV15 and TRBJ2-1; TRBD1 matches at 10 bases. DNA of the CDR3: TGTGCCACCAGCAACCCGGGACAGGGGTTGATCAATGAGCAGTTCTTC. Translation: CATSNPGQGLINEQFF.